The next 2 T cell receptor beta chains were all read from a single sample in a study of T-cell reconstitution after alpha-beta-depleted transplantation in children. Unique molecular identifiers tagged the TCRbeta library. One entry per CDR3 protein results from TCRdb running MiXCR on the PCR reads. Of about a million distinct CDR3 sequences listed, about 30% are singletons. The sample consisted of PBMCs, mostly from graft donor cells, taken 360 days after TCRalphabeta/CD19-depleted stem cell transplant. The receptor set was obtained from a boy less than two years old who had a stem cell transplant for SCID, so the T cells may come from the graft donor.

Remarks on this clonotype: A much bigger clone sits one base away, suggesting this may be a read error. This rearrangement joins TRBV5-1 to TRBJ1-5, with 7 bases matching TRBD1. Germline CDR1 reads SGHRS; CDR2 reads YFSETQ. This CDR3 is 15 amino acids long. CDR3 sequence reads: CAISLTGNSNQPQHF. The CDR3 DNA is TGCGCCATCAGCTTGACAGGGAACAGCAATCAGCCCCAGCATTTT.

The chain is built from TRBV6-2 or TRBV6-3 and TRBJ2-5; 9 bases are a match to TRBD1. The junction had 6 bases not matched to a gene; V was cut back by 6 bases and J by 7 bases. Germline V CDR1 and CDR2: MNHEY, SVGEGT. The CDR3 sequence is 13 residues long. The CDR3 bases are TGTGCCAGCAGCCTCCGACAGGGGGGGACCCAGTACTTC. This sequence encodes CASSLRQGGTQYF.